This T cell receptor (beta chain) was observed in a study of T cells in localized non-small cell lung cancer. Study results and caveats: A median of around 58 clones ranked among the top 100 in tumor appeared in adjacent lung. Because only a single region of the tumor was sequenced, heterogeneity remains possible.

The sample holds a few counts of this clone. Its antigen is not known. The CDR3 has 13 residues. Trimming took 4 bases from V and 5 from J, leaving 11 bases between them. Germline CDR1 and CDR2: MNHGY and SAAAGT. Only in-frame clones appear in the TCRdb table, and some are missing; sequencing was by immunoSEQ multiplex PCR. The sample contains about 1,700 clones, around 34% of which appear only once. The source of this sequence is a woman aged 35 to 75 with stage II lung adenocarcinoma. The chain uses TRBV6-8 and TRBJ1-2; tentative D call: TRBD1 (5 bases). This material consisted of lung tumor tissue, taken before any cancer treatment. In nucleotides, the CDR3 is TGTGCCAGCAGTTGGGGGGAAGGATATGGCTACACCTTC. Its translation is CASSWGEGYGYTF.